The rows below give T cell receptor beta chains drawn from one sample of a study of shared clonotypes between healthy human individuals. TCRdb's copy holds only in-frame clones and misses some; the assay was immunoSEQ multiplex PCR. The data contain about 2.1 million clones, 80% to 95% of them seen just once; the ten biggest clones take up approximately 1.7%. The sequenced sample was naive CD8+ T cells from PBMCs. These receptors all stem from a man younger than 35 in good health. Some clones in this sample may be carry-over from other donors' samples. The CDR3 runs from the conserved cysteine through the conserved F or W. Fields, in order: clone size, J gene, V gene, D gene, CDR3 protein, CDR3 DNA. D genes are given only for firm matches. Only some rows state a clone size, as once, few, many or a class for expanded clones.

>-|TRBJ1-5|TRBV13|-
CASSLAGVGGSHGPQHF
TGTGCCAGCAGCTTAGCAGGGGTTGGAGGCTCCCATGGGCCCCAGCATTTT
>-|TRBJ1-2|TRBV10-1|-
CASTGAGRYYGYTF
TGCGCCAGCACCGGGGCAGGGAGATACTATGGCTACACCTTC
>-|TRBJ2-7|TRBV4-3|-
CASSQEARSSYEQYF
TGCGCCAGCAGCCAAGAGGCGCGGAGCTCCTACGAGCAGTACTTC
>once|TRBJ2-4|TRBV11-2|TRBD2
CASSPWEGNIQYF
TGTGCCAGCAGCCCCTGGGAGGGAAACATTCAGTACTTC
>-|TRBJ1-1|TRBV14|-
CASSQVNRGPNTEAFF
TGTGCCAGCAGCCAAGTGAATAGAGGGCCGAACACTGAAGCTTTCTTT
>-|TRBJ2-5|TRBV10-3|TRBD2
CAISEMWEGRGETQYF
TGTGCCATCAGTGAGATGTGGGAGGGGCGAGGGGAGACCCAGTACTTC
>-|TRBJ1-5|TRBV7-6|TRBD1
CASSSGGGQPQHF
TGTGCCAGCAGCTCAGGGGGCGGTCAGCCCCAGCATTTT
>once|TRBJ1-3|TRBV7-9|TRBD1
CASSLVDRPGNTIYF
TGTGCCAGCAGCTTAGTGGACAGGCCTGGAAACACCATATATTTT
>-|TRBJ1-2|TRBV29-1|-
CSVRTGPPYGYTF
TGCAGCGTCAGGACGGGCCCCCCGTATGGCTACACCTTC
>-|TRBJ2-3|TRBV27|-
CASSWERVDSTDTQYF
TGTGCCAGCAGTTGGGAGCGGGTCGATAGCACAGATACGCAGTATTTT
>-|TRBJ2-3|TRBV5-1|-
CASSLTGGPIDTQYF
TGCGCCAGCAGCTTAACAGGAGGGCCAATAGATACGCAGTATTTT
>-|TRBJ2-3|TRBV7-3|-
CASSRPVGGPNTDTQYF
TGTGCCAGCAGCCGCCCGGTGGGGGGGCCCAACACAGATACGCAGTATTTT
>-|TRBJ1-2|TRBV5-1|TRBD1
CASSSSGQEHGYTF
TGCGCCAGCAGCTCCTCGGGACAGGAACATGGCTACACCTTC
>-|TRBJ2-7|TRBV7-8|-
CASSFDRLGGRYEQYF
TGTGCCAGCAGCTTCGATAGACTAGGGGGACGCTACGAGCAGTACTTC
>-|TRBJ2-7|TRBV7-6|-
CASSATIRDSYEQYF
TGTGCCAGCAGCGCCACTATACGGGACTCTTACGAGCAGTACTTC
>-|TRBJ2-1|TRBV25-1|-
CASSLSNEQFF
TGTGCCAGCAGTCTTAGCAATGAGCAGTTCTTC
>-|TRBJ1-2|TRBV6-1|-
CASSEGLFVTVYGYTF
TGTGCCAGCAGTGAAGGCCTTTTTGTGACTGTCTATGGCTACACCTTC
>-|TRBJ2-7|TRBV9|-
CASSPTVGGATYEQYF
TGTGCCAGCAGCCCGACGGTGGGGGGGGCTACCTACGAGCAGTACTTC
>-|TRBJ2-1|TRBV7-9|-
CASSALRGLNSEQFF
TGTGCCAGCAGCGCCCTTCGGGGCCTCAATAGTGAGCAGTTCTTC
>-|TRBJ2-7|TRBV9|-
CASSVAAGPTYEQYF
TGTGCCAGCAGCGTAGCGGCAGGGCCTACCTACGAGCAGTACTTC
>-|TRBJ2-7|TRBV7-9|-
CASSLGPGSSYEQYF
TGTGCCAGCAGCTTAGGTCCAGGGAGCTCCTACGAGCAGTACTTC
>-|TRBJ1-5|TRBV7-9|-
CASSLGPGGLNQPQHF
TGTGCCAGCAGCCTGGGCCCCGGAGGGCTCAATCAGCCCCAGCATTTT